This is a list of T cell receptor beta chains from one sample in a study of post-analysis software for immune sequencing data. MiXCR, applied by TCRdb to the PCR reads, yields one record per CDR3 protein. The profile covers some 700,000 distinct CDR3 sequences, with more than 50% appearing a single time and approximately 10% taken by the ten largest. Specimen: blood. These receptors came from a girl aged 2 to 9 with multiple sclerosis. Each CDR3 is given with its conserved first and last residue. A D gene is named only where the DNA matches it firmly. Some rows mark clone size as missing; the rest say once, few, many or name a class of expanded clone.

V gene: TRBV7-9; clone size: .; D gene: TRBD2; J gene: TRBJ2-2; CDR3 DNA: TGTGCCAGCAGCAAAGAGGCGGGAGGGCCGCGGGAGCTGTTTTTT; CDR3 protein: CASSKEAGGPRELFF
V gene: TRBV5-1; clone size: .; D gene: TRBD2; J gene: TRBJ2-1; CDR3 DNA: TGCGCCAGCAGCTCCCTGGTAGCGGGGGCAGATGAGCAGTTCTTC; CDR3 protein: CASSSLVAGADEQFF
V gene: TRBV20-1; clone size: few; D gene: TRBD2; J gene: TRBJ2-1; CDR3 DNA: TGCAGTGCAAGCCCCTCAGCGGGGGGGCCCGATGAGCAGTTCTTC; CDR3 protein: CSASPSAGGPDEQFF
V gene: TRBV7-2; clone size: .; D gene: .; J gene: TRBJ2-5; CDR3 DNA: TGTGCCAGCAGCTTATACCCGCTCCAAGAGACCCAGTACTTC; CDR3 protein: CASSLYPLQETQYF
V gene: TRBV7-2; clone size: few; D gene: .; J gene: TRBJ1-6; CDR3 DNA: TGTGCCAGCAGCTTAGGACCACCTTATAATTCACCCCTCCACTTT; CDR3 protein: CASSLGPPYNSPLHF
V gene: TRBV3-1; clone size: .; D gene: TRBD2; J gene: TRBJ2-1; CDR3 DNA: TGTGACAGCAGCCTCGGGACTAGCTCCTACAATGAGCAGTTCTTC; CDR3 protein: CDSSLGTSSYNEQFF
V gene: TRBV29-1; clone size: few; D gene: TRBD1; J gene: TRBJ2-7; CDR3 DNA: TGCAGCGCGGGGCGGGACAGGGGGCAATACGAGCAGTACTTC; CDR3 protein: CSAGRDRGQYEQYF
V gene: TRBV7-2; clone size: few; D gene: .; J gene: TRBJ2-5; CDR3 DNA: TGTGCCAGCAGCACCGGCCCGGAGGAGACCCAGTACTTC; CDR3 protein: CASSTGPEETQYF
V gene: TRBV6-2/TRBV6-3; clone size: few; D gene: TRBD2; J gene: TRBJ2-1; CDR3 DNA: TGTGCCAGCAGTAGCGGGACTAGCGGGGGCTACAATGAGCAGTTCTTC; CDR3 protein: CASSSGTSGGYNEQFF
V gene: TRBV25-1; clone size: .; D gene: .; J gene: TRBJ1-2; CDR3 DNA: TGTGCCAGCAGTGAATTTAACAGTCGTACGGATGGCTACACCTTC; CDR3 protein: CASSEFNSRTDGYTF
V gene: TRBV7-9; clone size: once; D gene: .; J gene: TRBJ2-2; CDR3 DNA: TGTGCCAGCGTGCAGGGTTCCGCCGGGGAGCTGTTTTTT; CDR3 protein: CASVQGSAGELFF
V gene: TRBV10-3; clone size: .; D gene: .; J gene: TRBJ2-2; CDR3 DNA: TGTGCCACACTGGACTCTCCCACCGGGGAGCTGTTTTTT; CDR3 protein: CATLDSPTGELFF
V gene: TRBV6-2/TRBV6-3; clone size: .; D gene: .; J gene: TRBJ2-2; CDR3 DNA: TGTGCCAGCAGCCAACAGCCGAACACCGGGGAGCTGTTTTTT; CDR3 protein: CASSQQPNTGELFF
V gene: TRBV3-1; clone size: .; D gene: .; J gene: TRBJ2-7; CDR3 DNA: TGTGCCAGCAGTCAAGGAGGGGGAGGTTTTTACGAGCAGTACTTC; CDR3 protein: CASSQGGGGFYEQYF
V gene: TRBV6-5; clone size: once; D gene: .; J gene: TRBJ2-1; CDR3 DNA: TGTGCCAGCAGTTACCTAGAGAACAATGAGCAGTTCTTC; CDR3 protein: CASSYLENNEQFF
V gene: TRBV5-1; clone size: few; D gene: .; J gene: TRBJ2-4; CDR3 DNA: TGCGCCAGCAGCTTGGACCCGGGGCCAGGGAACATTCAGTACTTC; CDR3 protein: CASSLDPGPGNIQYF
V gene: TRBV2; clone size: .; D gene: .; J gene: TRBJ1-2; CDR3 DNA: TGTGCCAGTAGCCCGGCGGCAGGTCCCCTCGGGCATGGCTACACCTTC; CDR3 protein: CASSPAAGPLGHGYTF
V gene: TRBV12-3/TRBV12-4; clone size: .; D gene: .; J gene: TRBJ2-1; CDR3 DNA: TGTGCCAGCAGTTGGCCGTCTGGTGTGGGCAATGAGCAGTTCTTC; CDR3 protein: CASSWPSGVGNEQFF
V gene: TRBV4-3; clone size: .; D gene: .; J gene: TRBJ2-3; CDR3 DNA: TGCGCCAGCAGCCAAGTGGGGGAGACAGATACGCAGTATTTT; CDR3 protein: CASSQVGETDTQYF
V gene: TRBV9; clone size: .; D gene: .; J gene: TRBJ2-3; CDR3 DNA: TGTGCCAGCAGCCCCCCCCACAGGGACACAGATACGCAGTATTTT; CDR3 protein: CASSPPHRDTDTQYF
V gene: TRBV20-1; clone size: few; D gene: TRBD1; J gene: TRBJ2-1; CDR3 DNA: TGCAGTGAGTCGACAGGGGGGAACAATGAGCAGTTCTTC; CDR3 protein: CSESTGGNNEQFF
V gene: TRBV12-3/TRBV12-4; clone size: .; D gene: .; J gene: TRBJ2-3; CDR3 DNA: TGTGCCAGCAGTTTAGCGCAGGCCTTACGCACAGATACGCAATATTTT; CDR3 protein: CASSLAQALRTDTQYF
V gene: TRBV6-1; clone size: .; D gene: TRBD2; J gene: TRBJ2-1; CDR3 DNA: TGTGCCAGCAGTACCCCTAGTGGGGGACTACCTTCCTACAATGAGCAGTTCTTC; CDR3 protein: CASSTPSGGLPSYNEQFF
V gene: TRBV7-2; clone size: .; D gene: TRBD1; J gene: TRBJ2-6; CDR3 DNA: TGTGCCAGCAGCGTCCGGGACAGCGGCGTCCTGACTTTC; CDR3 protein: CASSVRDSGVLTF
V gene: TRBV4-2; clone size: few; D gene: .; J gene: TRBJ1-2; CDR3 DNA: TGTGCCAGCAGCCAACCGTCAGAGCGGGGCTACACCTTC; CDR3 protein: CASSQPSERGYTF
V gene: TRBV4-2; clone size: few; D gene: .; J gene: TRBJ2-5; CDR3 DNA: TGTGCCAGCAGTACTATGGGAGAGACCCAGTACTTC; CDR3 protein: CASSTMGETQYF
V gene: TRBV29-1; clone size: .; D gene: TRBD1; J gene: TRBJ1-2; CDR3 DNA: TGCAGCGTGATCGAACCGGACAGGAACTATGGCCACACCTTC; CDR3 protein: CSVIEPDRNYGHTF
V gene: TRBV4-1; clone size: .; D gene: .; J gene: TRBJ2-7; CDR3 DNA: TGCGCCAGCAGCTATTTACTGGCGACCGAATTGACCTACGAGCAGTACTTC; CDR3 protein: CASSYLLATELTYEQYF
V gene: TRBV20-1; clone size: .; D gene: TRBD1; J gene: TRBJ1-6; CDR3 DNA: TGCAGTGCTGGACAGGGGGATTCACCCCTCCACTTT; CDR3 protein: CSAGQGDSPLHF
V gene: TRBV27; clone size: few; D gene: TRBD2; J gene: TRBJ2-7; CDR3 DNA: TGTGCCAGCAGTTTTACTAGCGCGGGCGAGCAGTACTTC; CDR3 protein: CASSFTSAGEQYF
V gene: TRBV6-5; clone size: .; D gene: .; J gene: TRBJ2-7; CDR3 DNA: TGTGCCAGCAGTGTCCGGGGCGCGCGGGAGCAGTACTTC; CDR3 protein: CASSVRGAREQYF
V gene: TRBV7-8; clone size: .; D gene: .; J gene: TRBJ2-7; CDR3 DNA: TGTGCCAGCAGCTTAGACAGGGAGAGCTCCTACGAGCAGTACTTC; CDR3 protein: CASSLDRESSYEQYF
V gene: TRBV3-1; clone size: .; D gene: .; J gene: TRBJ2-1; CDR3 DNA: TGTGCCAGCAGCCAAGACGAGAGCTTGTGGACGGGTGGGTCCTACAATGAGCAGTTCTTC; CDR3 protein: CASSQDESLWTGGSYNEQFF